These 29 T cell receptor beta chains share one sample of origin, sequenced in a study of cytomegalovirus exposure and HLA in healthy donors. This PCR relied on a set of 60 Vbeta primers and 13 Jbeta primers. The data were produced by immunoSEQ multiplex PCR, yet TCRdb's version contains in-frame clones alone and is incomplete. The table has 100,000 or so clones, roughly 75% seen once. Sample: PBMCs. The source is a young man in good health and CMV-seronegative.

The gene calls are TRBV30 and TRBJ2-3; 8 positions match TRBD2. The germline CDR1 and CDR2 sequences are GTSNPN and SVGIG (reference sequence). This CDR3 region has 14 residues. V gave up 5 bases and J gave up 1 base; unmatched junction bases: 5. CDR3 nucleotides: TGTGCCTGGCTCTTGACTAGCGGCACAGATACGCAGTATTTT. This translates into CAWLLTSGTDTQYF.

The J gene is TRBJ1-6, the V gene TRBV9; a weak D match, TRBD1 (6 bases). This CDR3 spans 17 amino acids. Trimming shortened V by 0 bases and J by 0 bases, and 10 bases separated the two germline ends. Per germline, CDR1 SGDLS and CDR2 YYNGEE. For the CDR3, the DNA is TGTGCCAGCAGCGTAGGAGGACAGAGCTCCTATAATTCACCCCTCCACTTT. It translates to CASSVGGQSSYNSPLHF. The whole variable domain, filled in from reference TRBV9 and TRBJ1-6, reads DSGVTQTPKHLITATGQRVTLRCSPRSGDLSVYWYQQSLDQGLQFLIQYYNGEERAKGNILERFSAQQFPDLHSELNLSSLELGDSALYFCASSVGGQSSYNSPLHFGNGTRLTVT.

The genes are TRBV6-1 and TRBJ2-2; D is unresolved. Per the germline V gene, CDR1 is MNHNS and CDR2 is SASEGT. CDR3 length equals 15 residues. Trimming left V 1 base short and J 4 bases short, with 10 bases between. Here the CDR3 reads CASSEVNLATGELFF. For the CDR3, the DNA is TGTGCCAGCAGTGAAGTTAATTTGGCCACCGGGGAGCTGTTTTTT.

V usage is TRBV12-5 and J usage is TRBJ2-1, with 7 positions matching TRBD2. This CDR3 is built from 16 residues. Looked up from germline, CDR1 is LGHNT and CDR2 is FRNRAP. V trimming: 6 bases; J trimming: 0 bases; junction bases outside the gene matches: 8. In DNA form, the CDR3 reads TGTGCTAGTGGCCTTGACAGCGGGGACTCCTACAATGAGCAGTTCTTC. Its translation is CASGLDSGDSYNEQFF.

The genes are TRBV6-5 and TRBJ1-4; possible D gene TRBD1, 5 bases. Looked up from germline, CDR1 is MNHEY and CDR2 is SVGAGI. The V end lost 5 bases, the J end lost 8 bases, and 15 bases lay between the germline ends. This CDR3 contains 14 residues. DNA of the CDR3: TGTGCCAGCAGTCCTCTCCGGGGGAGGGAAAAACTGTTTTTT. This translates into CASSPLRGREKLFF.

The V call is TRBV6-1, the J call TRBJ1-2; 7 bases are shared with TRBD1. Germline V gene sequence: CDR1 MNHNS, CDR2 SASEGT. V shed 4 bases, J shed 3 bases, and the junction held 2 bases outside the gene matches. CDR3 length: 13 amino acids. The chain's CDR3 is CASSGQGHYGYTF. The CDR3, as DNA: TGTGCCAGCAGTGGACAGGGACACTATGGCTACACCTTC.

The CDR3 reads CASSQGHVAGGLKNIQYF. The CDR3 DNA follows: TGCGCCAGCAGCCAAGGGCATGTGGCGGGGGGACTCAAAAACATTCAGTACTTC. V is TRBV4-3 and J is TRBJ2-4; 8 bases are shared with TRBD2. The CDR3 covers 18 residues. With 1 base clipped from V and 3 bases from J, the junction kept 11 bases outside the gene matches. Germline V CDR1 and CDR2: LGHNA, YSLEER.

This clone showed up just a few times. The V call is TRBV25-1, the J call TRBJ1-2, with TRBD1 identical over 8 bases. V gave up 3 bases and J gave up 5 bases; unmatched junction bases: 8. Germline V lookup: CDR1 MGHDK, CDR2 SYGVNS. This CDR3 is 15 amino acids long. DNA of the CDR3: TGTGCCAGCAGTGACCCGCGGGGACAGGCTTATGGCTACACCTTC. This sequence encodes CASSDPRGQAYGYTF.

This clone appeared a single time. This CDR3 is CASSSGFGSYEQYF. As DNA, the CDR3 is TGTGCCAGCAGTTCAGGGTTCGGCTCCTACGAGCAGTACTTC. The chain combines TRBV27 with TRBJ2-7; D is possibly TRBD1 (5 bases). The CDR3 consists of 14 residues. The V end was cut by 4 bases, the J end by 0 bases, with 10 bases between. Germline CDR1 and CDR2: MNHEY and SMNVEV (reference sequence).

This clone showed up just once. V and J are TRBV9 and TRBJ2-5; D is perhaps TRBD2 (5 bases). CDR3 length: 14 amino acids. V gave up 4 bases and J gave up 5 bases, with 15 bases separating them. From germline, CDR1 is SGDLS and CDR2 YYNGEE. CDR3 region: CASSPYPGYETQYF. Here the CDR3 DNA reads TGTGCCAGCAGCCCTTACCCGGGATATGAGACCCAGTACTTC.

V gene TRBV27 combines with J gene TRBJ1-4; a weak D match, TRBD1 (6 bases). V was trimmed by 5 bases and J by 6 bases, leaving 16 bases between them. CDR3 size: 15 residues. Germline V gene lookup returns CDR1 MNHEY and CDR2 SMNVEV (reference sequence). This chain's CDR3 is CASSPRQARDEKLFF. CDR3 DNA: TGTGCCAGCAGTCCACGACAGGCCCGGGATGAAAAACTGTTTTTT.

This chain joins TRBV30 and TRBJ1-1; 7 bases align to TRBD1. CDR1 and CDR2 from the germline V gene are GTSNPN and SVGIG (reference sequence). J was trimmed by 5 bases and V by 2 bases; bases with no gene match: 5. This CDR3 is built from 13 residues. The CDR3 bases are TGTGCCTGGAGTAAGGGGGCGAGGACTGAAGCTTTCTTT. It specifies CAWSKGARTEAFF. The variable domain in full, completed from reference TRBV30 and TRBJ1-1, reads SQTIHQWPATLVQPVGSPLSLECTVEGTSNPNLYWYRQAAGRGLQLLFYSVGIGQISSEVPQNLSASRPQDRQFILSSKKLLLSDSGFYLCAWSKGARTEAFFGQGTRLTVV.

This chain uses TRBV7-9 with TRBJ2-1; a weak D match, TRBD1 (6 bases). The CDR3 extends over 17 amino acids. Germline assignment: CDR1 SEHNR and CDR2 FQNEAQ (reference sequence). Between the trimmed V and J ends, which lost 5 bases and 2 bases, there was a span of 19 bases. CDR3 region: CASSPRGEQGTYNEQFF. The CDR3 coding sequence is TGTGCCAGCAGCCCCCGAGGGGAGCAGGGGACCTACAATGAGCAGTTCTTC. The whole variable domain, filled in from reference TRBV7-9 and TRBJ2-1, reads DTGVSQNPRHKITKRGQNVTFRCDPISEHNRLYWYRQTLGQGPEFLTYFQNEAQLEKSRLLSDRFSAERPKGSFSTLEIQRTEQGDSAMYLCASSPRGEQGTYNEQFFGPGTRLTVL.

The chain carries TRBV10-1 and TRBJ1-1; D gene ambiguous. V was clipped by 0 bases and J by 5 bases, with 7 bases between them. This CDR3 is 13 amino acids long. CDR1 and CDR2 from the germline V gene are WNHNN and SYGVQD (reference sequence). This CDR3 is CASSESSGTEAFF. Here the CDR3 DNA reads TGCGCCAGCAGTGAGTCGTCGGGAACTGAAGCTTTCTTT.

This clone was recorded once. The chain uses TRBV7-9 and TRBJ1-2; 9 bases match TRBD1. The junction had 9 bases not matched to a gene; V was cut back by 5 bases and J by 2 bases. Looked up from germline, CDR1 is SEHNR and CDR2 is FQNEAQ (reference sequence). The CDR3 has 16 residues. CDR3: CASSHIPGQGNYGYTF. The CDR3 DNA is TGTGCCAGCAGCCATATTCCGGGACAGGGAAACTATGGCTACACCTTC.

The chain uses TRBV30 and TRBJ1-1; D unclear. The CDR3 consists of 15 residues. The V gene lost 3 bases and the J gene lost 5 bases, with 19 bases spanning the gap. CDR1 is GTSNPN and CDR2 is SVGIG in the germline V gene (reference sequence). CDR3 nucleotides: TGTGCCTGGAGCTTTGTAAAGCGGGTAGGAACTGAAGCTTTCTTT. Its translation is CAWSFVKRVGTEAFF.

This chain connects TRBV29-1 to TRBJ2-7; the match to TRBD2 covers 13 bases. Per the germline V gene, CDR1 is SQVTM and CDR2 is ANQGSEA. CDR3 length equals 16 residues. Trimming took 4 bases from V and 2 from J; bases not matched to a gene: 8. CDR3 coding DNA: TGCAGCGTTGGTGGACTAGCGGGAGTCCGGGCCTACGAGCAGTACTTC. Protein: CSVGGLAGVRAYEQYF.

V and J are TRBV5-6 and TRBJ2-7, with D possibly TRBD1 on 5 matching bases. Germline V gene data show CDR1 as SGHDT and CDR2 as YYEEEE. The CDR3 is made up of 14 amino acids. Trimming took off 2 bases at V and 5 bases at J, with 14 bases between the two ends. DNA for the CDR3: TGTGCCAGCAGCTTTTTCGGCAGGGATCACGAGCAGTACTTC. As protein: CASSFFGRDHEQYF.

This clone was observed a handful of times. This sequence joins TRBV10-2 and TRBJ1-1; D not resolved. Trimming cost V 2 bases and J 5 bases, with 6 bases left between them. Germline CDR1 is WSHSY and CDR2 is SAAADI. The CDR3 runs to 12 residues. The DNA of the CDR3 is TGCGCCAGCAGTGAGACAGATACTGAAGCTTTCTTT. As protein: CASSETDTEAFF.

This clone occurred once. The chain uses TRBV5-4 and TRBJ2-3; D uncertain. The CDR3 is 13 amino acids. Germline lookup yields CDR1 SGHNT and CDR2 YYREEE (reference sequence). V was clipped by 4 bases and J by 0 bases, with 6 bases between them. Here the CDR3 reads CASSPGSTDTQYF. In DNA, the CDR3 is TGTGCCAGCAGCCCCGGGAGCACAGATACGCAGTATTTT.

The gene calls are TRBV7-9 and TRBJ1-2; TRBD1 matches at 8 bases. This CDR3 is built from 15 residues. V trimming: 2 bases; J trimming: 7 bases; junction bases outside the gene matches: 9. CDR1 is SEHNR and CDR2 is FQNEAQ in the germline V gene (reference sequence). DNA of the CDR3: TGTGCCAGCAGCTTATCGGCAGGGGGCGAGTCTGGCTACACCTTC. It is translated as CASSLSAGGESGYTF.

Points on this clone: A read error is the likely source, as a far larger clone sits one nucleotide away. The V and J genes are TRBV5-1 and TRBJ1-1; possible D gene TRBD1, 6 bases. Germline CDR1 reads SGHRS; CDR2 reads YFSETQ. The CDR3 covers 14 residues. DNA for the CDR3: TGCGCCAGCAGCTTGGCAGGGGCCAACACTGAAACTTTCTTT. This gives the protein CASSLAGANTETFF. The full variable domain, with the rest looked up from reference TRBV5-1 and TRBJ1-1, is KAGVTQTPRYLIKTRGQQVTLSCSPISGHRSVSWYQQTPGQGLQFLFEYFSETQRNKGNFPGRFSGRQFSNSRSEMNVSTLELGDSALYLCASSLAGANTETFFGQGTRLTVV.

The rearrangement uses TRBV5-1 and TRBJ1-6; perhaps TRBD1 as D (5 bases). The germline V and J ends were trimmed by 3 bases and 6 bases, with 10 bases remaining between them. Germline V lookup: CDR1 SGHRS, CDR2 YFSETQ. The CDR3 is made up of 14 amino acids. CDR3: CASSSREGNSPLHF. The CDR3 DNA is TGCGCCAGCAGCTCCAGGGAGGGTAATTCACCCCTCCACTTT.

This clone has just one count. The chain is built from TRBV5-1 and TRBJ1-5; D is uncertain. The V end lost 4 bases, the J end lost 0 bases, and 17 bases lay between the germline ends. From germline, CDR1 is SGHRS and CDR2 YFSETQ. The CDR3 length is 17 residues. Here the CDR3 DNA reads TGCGCCAGCAGCCGCAAAACACGGGAATATAGCAATCAGCCCCAGCATTTT. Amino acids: CASSRKTREYSNQPQHF.

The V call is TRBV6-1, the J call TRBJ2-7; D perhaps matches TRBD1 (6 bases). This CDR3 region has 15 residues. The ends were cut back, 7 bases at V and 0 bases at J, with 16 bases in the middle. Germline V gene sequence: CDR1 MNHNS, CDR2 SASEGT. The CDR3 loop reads CASTTGAGSSYEQYF. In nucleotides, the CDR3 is TGTGCCAGCACGACAGGAGCAGGGAGCTCCTACGAGCAGTACTTC.

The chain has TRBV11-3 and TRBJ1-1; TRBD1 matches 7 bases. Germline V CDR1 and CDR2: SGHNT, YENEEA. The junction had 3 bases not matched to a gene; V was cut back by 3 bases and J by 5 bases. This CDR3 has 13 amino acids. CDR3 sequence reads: CASSLTGTTEAFF. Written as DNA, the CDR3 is TGTGCCAGCAGCTTGACAGGGACTACTGAAGCTTTCTTT.

In DNA form, the CDR3 reads TGTGCCAGCAGGGTCGGGCGCGGGAGGAGCAATGAGCAGTTCTTC. This gives the protein CASRVGRGRSNEQFF. The chain uses TRBV7-2 and TRBJ2-1; 8 nucleotides align to TRBD2. This CDR3 has 15 amino acids. Germline V gene lookup returns CDR1 SGHTA and CDR2 FQGNSA. The ends lost 6 bases at V and 6 bases at J; junction bases unmatched: 10.

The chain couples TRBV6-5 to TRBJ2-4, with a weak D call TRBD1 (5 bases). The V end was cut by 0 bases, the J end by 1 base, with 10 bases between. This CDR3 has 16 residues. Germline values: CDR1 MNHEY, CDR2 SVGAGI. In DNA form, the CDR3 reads TGTGCCAGCAGTTACTCGATCTCAGGGGCCAAAAACATTCAGTACTTC. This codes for CASSYSISGAKNIQYF.

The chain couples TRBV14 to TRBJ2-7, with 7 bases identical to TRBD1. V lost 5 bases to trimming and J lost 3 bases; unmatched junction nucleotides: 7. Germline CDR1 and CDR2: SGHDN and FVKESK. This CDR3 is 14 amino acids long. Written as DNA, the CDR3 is TGTGCCAGCAGCTGGGGACAGAATTTCTACGAGCAGTACTTC. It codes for CASSWGQNFYEQYF.